The TCR beta chain under discussion was sequenced for a study of long-term antiretroviral therapy in people with HIV. Whole-study findings and limits: Repertoires in HIV (unlike those of controls) had narrower CDR3 length ranges. With ART, diversity went up but was still lower than in transplant donor controls.

Germline lookup yields CDR1 SEHNR and CDR2 FQNEAQ (reference sequence). The CDR3 sequence is 15 residues long. Trimming shortened V by 7 bases and J by 0 bases, and 16 bases separated the two germline ends. Among participants with HIV, every one received treatment in the United States. The samples, holding about 1-11 million cryopreserved PBMC, were thawed before DNA extraction was carried out. About this clone itself: Its antigen is unknown.

A v3.0 immunoSEQ assay was performed at survey level. Clones were sequenced by immunoSEQ multiplex PCR, and TCRdb holds only the in-frame ones, with some missing. The table records 20,000 to 25,000 clones, under 90% of them present only once. This receptor was taken from a man aged 50-60 years with HIV. This chain links TRBV7-9 with TRBJ2-7, with D perhaps TRBD2 (5 bases). The sample consisted of unsorted PBMCs, taken at the start of antiretroviral therapy. CDR3 region: CASTLWGGSSYEQYF. CDR3 nucleotide sequence: TGTGCCAGCACCCTGTGGGGTGGGAGCTCCTACGAGCAGTACTTC.